This T cell receptor (beta chain) derives from a study of shared clonotypes between healthy human individuals. The study's findings and limits: Limitation of the genetic and exposure-history diversity represented came from the few donors.

TCRdb keeps only in-frame clones here, not all; method: immunoSEQ multiplex PCR. Of around 1.4 million clones in the sample, 98% were seen once. Of note for this clone: The target antigen is unknown.

CDR1 MNHEY and CDR2 SMNVEV come from the germline V gene (reference sequence). CDR3 size: 15 residues. V lost 7 bases to trimming and J lost 3 bases, with 17 bases between them. The sample taken for sequencing was naive CD4+ T cells sorted from blood. Subset reported: CD45RA+ positively selected. This clonotype was obtained from a man between 25 and 39 years old in good health. The genes are TRBV27 and TRBJ2-3, with D hard to call. The DNA of the CDR3 is TGTGCCAGCACTGCTCTGGGCTTAGGGACAGATACGCAGTATTTT. It encodes CASTALGLGTDTQYF.